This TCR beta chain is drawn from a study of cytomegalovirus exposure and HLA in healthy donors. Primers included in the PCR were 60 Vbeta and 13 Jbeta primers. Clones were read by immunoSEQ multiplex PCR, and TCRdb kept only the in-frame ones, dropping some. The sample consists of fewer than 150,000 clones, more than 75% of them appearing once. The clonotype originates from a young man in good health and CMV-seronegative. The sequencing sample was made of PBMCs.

In nucleotides, the CDR3 is TGTGCCAGCAGCTTATGGGAAACAGGAATTACTAACTATGGCTACACCTTC. Its translation: CASSLWETGITNYGYTF. This chain joins TRBV7-8 and TRBJ1-2; D perhaps matches TRBD1 (5 bases). The V and J ends lost 2 bases and 0 bases respectively, with 16 bases between them. Germline V gene lookup returns CDR1 SGHVS and CDR2 FQNEAQ. CDR3 length equals 17 residues.